This TCR beta chain was documented in a study of cytomegalovirus exposure and HLA in healthy donors. Points on this clone: Its antigen is unknown.

Study-level findings and limits: Despite most TCR sequences being rare, some public TCRs occurred in many donors.

PCR primers comprised 60 Vbeta and 13 Jbeta primers. Sequencing was performed with immunoSEQ multiplex PCR; in TCRdb, only in-frame clones are kept and a portion is missing. The sample lists approximately 120,000 clones; just under 70% were seen once. The V gene lost 3 bases and the J gene lost 3 bases, with 10 bases spanning the gap. This CDR3 spans 14 amino acids. Per germline, CDR1 WNHNN and CDR2 SYGVQD (reference sequence). The V call is TRBV10-1, the J call TRBJ2-3, with D perhaps matching TRBD1 (6 bases). Sequenced input: PBMCs. The receptor comes from a woman in her sixties or seventies in good health and CMV-seropositive. The CDR3 loop is CASSDRGSTDTQYF. The CDR3, as DNA: TGCGCCAGCAGTGACAGGGGCAGTACAGATACGCAGTATTTT.